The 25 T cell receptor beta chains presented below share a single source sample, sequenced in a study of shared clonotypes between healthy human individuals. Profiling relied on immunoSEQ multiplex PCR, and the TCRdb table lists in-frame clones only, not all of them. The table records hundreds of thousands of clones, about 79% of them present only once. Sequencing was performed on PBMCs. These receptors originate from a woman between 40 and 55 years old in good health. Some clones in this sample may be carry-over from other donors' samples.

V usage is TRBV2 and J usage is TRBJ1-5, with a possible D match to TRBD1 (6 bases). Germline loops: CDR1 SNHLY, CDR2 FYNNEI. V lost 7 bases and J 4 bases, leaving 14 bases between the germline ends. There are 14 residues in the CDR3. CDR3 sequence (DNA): TGTGCCAGCACGCTACAGGGTGCAAATCAGCCCCAGCATTTT. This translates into CASTLQGANQPQHF.

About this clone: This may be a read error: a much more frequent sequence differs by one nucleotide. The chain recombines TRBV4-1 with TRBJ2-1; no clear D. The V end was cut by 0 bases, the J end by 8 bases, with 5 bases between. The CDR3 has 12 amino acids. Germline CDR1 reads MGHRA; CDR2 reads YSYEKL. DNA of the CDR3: TGCGCCAGCAGCCAAGATAGGGATGAGCAGTTCTTC. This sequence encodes CASSQDRDEQFF.

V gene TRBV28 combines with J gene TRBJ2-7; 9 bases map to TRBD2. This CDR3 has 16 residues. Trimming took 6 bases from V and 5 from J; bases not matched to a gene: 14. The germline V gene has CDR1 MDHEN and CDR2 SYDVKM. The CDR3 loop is CASSPTGAGGFNEQYF. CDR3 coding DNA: TGTGCCAGCAGCCCCACGGGAGCGGGAGGATTTAACGAGCAGTACTTC. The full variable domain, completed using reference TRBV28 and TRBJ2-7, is DVKVTQSSRYLVKRTGEKVFLECVQDMDHENMFWYRQDPGLGLRLIYFSYDVKMKEKGDIPEGYSVSREKKERFSLILESASTNQTSMYLCASSPTGAGGFNEQYFGPGTRLTVT.

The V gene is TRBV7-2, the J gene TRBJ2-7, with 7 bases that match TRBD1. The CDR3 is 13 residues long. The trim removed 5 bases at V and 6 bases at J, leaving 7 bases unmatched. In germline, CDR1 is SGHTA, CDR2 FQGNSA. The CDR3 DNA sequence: TGTGCCAGCAGCGTGGACAGGAATCGCGAGCAGTACTTC. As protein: CASSVDRNREQYF.

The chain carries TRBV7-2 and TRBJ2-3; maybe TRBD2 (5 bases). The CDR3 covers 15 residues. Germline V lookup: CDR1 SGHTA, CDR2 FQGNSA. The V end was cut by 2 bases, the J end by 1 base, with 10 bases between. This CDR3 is CASSLLAVRTDTQYF. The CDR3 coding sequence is TGTGCCAGCAGCTTACTAGCCGTACGCACAGATACGCAGTATTTT.

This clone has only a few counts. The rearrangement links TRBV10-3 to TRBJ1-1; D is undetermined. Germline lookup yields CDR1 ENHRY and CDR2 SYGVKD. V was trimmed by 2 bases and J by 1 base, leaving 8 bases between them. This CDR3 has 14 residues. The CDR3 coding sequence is TGTGCCATCAGTGAGAACCCACAGAACACTGAAGCTTTCTTT. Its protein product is CAISENPQNTEAFF.

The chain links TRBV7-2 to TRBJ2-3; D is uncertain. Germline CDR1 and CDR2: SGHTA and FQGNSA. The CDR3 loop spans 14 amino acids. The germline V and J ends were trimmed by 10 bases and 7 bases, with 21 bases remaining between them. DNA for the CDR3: TGTGCCACCCTCAGTTCCCTCCCCCCCTATACGCAGTATTTT. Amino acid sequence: CATLSSLPPYTQYF.

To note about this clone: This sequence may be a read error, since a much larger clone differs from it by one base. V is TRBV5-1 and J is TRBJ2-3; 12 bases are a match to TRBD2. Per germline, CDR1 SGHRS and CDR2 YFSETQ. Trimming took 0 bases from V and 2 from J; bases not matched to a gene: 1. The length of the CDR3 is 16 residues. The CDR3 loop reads CASSLGLAGDTDTQYF. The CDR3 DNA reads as TGCGCCAGCAGCTTGGGACTAGCGGGAGACACAGATACGCAGTATTTT.

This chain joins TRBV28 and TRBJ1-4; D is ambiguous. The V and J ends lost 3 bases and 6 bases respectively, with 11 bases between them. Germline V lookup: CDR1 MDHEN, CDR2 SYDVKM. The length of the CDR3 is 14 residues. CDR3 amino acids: CASSFGERYEKLFF. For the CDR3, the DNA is TGTGCCAGCAGTTTTGGGGAGCGTTATGAAAAACTGTTTTTT.

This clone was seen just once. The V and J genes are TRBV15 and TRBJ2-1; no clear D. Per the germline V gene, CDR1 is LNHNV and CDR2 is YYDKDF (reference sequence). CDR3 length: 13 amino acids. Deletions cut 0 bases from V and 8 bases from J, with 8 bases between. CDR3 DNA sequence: TGTGCCACCAGCAGAGACTATCTCGATGAGCAGTTCTTC. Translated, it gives CATSRDYLDEQFF.

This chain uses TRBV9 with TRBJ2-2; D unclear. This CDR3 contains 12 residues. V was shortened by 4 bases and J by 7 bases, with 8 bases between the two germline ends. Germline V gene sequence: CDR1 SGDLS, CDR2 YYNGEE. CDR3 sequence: CASSLNLGELFF. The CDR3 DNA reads TGTGCCAGCAGCCTAAACCTCGGGGAGCTGTTTTTT.

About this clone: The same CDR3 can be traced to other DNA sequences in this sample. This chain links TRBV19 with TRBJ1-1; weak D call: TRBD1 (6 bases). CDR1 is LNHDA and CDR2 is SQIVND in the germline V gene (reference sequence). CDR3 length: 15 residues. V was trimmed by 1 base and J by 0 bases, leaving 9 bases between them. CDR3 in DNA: TGTGCCAGTAGTATAGGGGGGCAGGTGAACACTGAAGCTTTCTTT. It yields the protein CASSIGGQVNTEAFF. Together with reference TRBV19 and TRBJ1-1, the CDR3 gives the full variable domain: DGGITQSPKYLFRKEGQNVTLSCEQNLNHDAMYWYRQDPGQGLRLIYYSQIVNDFQKGDIAEGYSVSREKKESFPLTVTSAQKNPTAFYLCASSIGGQVNTEAFFGQGTRLTVV.

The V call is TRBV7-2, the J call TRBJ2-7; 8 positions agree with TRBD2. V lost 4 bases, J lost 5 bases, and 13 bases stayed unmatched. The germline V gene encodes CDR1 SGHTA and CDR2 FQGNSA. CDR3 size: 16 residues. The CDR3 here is CASSSRGTRGRHEQYF. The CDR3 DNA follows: TGTGCCAGCAGCTCCCGAGGGACTAGAGGAAGACACGAGCAGTACTTC.

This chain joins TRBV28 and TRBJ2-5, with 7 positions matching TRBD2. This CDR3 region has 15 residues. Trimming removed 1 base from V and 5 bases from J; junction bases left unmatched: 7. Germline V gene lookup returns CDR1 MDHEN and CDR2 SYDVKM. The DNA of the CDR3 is TGTGCCAGCAGTTTATCCGGGGAGGGAGGGGAGACCCAGTACTTC. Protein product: CASSLSGEGGETQYF.

The CDR3 region is CASSPALTSGGYQETQYF. The CDR3 DNA reads TGTGCCAGCAGTCCCGCCCTGACTAGCGGAGGTTACCAAGAGACCCAGTACTTC. The chain employs TRBV7-9 and TRBJ2-5; 9 nucleotides align to TRBD2. The CDR3 runs 18 residues. Germline CDR1 reads SEHNR; CDR2 reads FQNEAQ (reference sequence). Unmatched junction bases numbered 14, after V lost 6 bases and J lost 0 bases.

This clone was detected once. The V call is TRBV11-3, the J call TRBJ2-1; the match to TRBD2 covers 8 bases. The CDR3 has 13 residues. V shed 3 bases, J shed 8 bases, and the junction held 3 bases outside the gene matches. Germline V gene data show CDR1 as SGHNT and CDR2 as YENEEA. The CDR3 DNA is TGTGCCAGCAGCTTCATCGGGGGGGATGAGCAGTTCTTC. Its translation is CASSFIGGDEQFF.

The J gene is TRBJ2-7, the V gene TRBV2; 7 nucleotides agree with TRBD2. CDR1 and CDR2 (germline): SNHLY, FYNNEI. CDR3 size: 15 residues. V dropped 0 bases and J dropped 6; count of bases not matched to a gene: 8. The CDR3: CASSEARRGELEQYF. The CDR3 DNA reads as TGTGCCAGCAGTGAAGCGCGCCGGGGGGAGCTCGAGCAGTACTTC.

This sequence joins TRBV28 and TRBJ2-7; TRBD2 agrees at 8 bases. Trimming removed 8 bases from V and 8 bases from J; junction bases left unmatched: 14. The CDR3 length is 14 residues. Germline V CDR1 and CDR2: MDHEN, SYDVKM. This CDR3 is CASLGSGRAGQQYF. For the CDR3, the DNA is TGTGCCAGCCTCGGCTCCGGGAGGGCCGGTCAGCAGTACTTC. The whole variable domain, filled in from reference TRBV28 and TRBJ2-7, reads DVKVTQSSRYLVKRTGEKVFLECVQDMDHENMFWYRQDPGLGLRLIYFSYDVKMKEKGDIPEGYSVSREKKERFSLILESASTNQTSMYLCASLGSGRAGQQYFGPGTRLTVT.

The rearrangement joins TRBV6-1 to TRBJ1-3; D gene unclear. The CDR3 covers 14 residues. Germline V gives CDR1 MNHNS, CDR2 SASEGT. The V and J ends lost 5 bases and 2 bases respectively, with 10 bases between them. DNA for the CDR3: TGTGCCAGCAGTTTCGTAGTTCCTGGAAACACCATATATTTT. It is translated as CASSFVVPGNTIYF.

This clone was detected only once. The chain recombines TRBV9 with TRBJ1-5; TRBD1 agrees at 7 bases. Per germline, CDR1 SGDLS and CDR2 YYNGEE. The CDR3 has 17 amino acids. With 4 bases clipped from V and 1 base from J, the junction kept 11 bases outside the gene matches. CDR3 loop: CASSPTRADRSNQPQHF. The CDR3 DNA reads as TGTGCCAGCAGCCCAACGAGAGCGGACAGGAGCAATCAGCCCCAGCATTTT. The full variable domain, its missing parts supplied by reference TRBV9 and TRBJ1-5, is DSGVTQTPKHLITATGQRVTLRCSPRSGDLSVYWYQQSLDQGLQFLIQYYNGEERAKGNILERFSAQQFPDLHSELNLSSLELGDSALYFCASSPTRADRSNQPQHFGDGTRLSIL.

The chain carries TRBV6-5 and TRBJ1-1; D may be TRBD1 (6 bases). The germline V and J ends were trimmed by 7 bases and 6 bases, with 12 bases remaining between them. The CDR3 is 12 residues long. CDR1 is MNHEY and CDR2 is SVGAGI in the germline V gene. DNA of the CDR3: TGTGCCAGCAAGGGGGGGTTCGCTGAAGCTTTCTTT. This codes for CASKGGFAEAFF.

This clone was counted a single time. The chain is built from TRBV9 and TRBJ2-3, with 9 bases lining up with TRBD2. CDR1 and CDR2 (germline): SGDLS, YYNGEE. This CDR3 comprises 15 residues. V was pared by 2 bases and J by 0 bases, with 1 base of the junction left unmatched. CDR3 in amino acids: CASSVSGGSTDTQYF. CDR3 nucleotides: TGTGCCAGCAGCGTGAGCGGGGGGAGCACAGATACGCAGTATTTT.

CDR3 region: CASSPGARNTEAFF. CDR3 in DNA: TGTGCCAGCAGCCCGGGGGCTAGGAACACTGAAGCTTTCTTT. This sequence joins TRBV4-2 and TRBJ1-1; D may be TRBD1 (6 bases). Germline CDR1 LGHNA, CDR2 YNFKEQ. This CDR3 contains 14 residues. Trimming stripped 4 bases from V and 1 base from J, with 10 bases between.

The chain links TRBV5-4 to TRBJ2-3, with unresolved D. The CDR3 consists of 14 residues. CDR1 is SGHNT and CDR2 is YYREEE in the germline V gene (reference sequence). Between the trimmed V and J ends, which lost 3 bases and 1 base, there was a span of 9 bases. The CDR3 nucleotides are TGTGCCAGCAGCTCCCTGGTAGGCACAGATACGCAGTATTTT. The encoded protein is CASSSLVGTDTQYF.

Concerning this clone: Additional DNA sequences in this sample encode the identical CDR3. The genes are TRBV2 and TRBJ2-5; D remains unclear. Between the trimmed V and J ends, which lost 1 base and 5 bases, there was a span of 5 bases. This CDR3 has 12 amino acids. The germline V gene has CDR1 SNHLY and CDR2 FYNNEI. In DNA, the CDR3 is TGTGCCAGCAGTGAAGGAACCGAGACCCAGTACTTC. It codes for CASSEGTETQYF. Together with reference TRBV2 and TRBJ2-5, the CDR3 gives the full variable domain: EPEVTQTPSHQVTQMGQEVILRCVPISNHLYFYWYRQILGQKVEFLVSFYNNEISEKSEIFDDQFSVERPDGSNFTLKIRSTKLEDSAMYFCASSEGTETQYFGPGTRLLVL.